These 16 T cell receptor beta chains were sequenced from one sample in a study of Tregs in tolerant kidney transplant recipients. Here immunoSEQ multiplex PCR was the method, and the copy in TCRdb shows in-frame clones only, minus some. The sample lists roughly 69,000 clones, about 89% occurring once. The sequences come from CD4+ T cells from blood, collected before the transplant. Every receptor here comes from a human donor who received a combined kidney and bone marrow transplant.

The chain combines TRBV28 with TRBJ2-2; no firm D call. Between the trimmed V and J ends, which lost 5 bases and 2 bases, there was a span of 12 bases. In germline, CDR1 is MDHEN, CDR2 SYDVKM. CDR3 size: 15 residues. CDR3 protein: CASSLGMGNTGELFF. The CDR3 region has the DNA TGTGCCAGCAGTCTCGGAATGGGCAACACCGGGGAGCTGTTTTTT.

CDR3 loop: CASSVRSGAGNTIYF. CDR3 nucleotide sequence: TGTGCCAGCAGCGTTCGTTCAGGGGCTGGAAACACCATATATTTT. The rearrangement uses TRBV11-2 and TRBJ1-3, with a weak D call TRBD1 (6 bases). Per the germline V gene, CDR1 is SGHAT and CDR2 is FQNNGV. This CDR3 has 15 amino acids. Trimming took off 5 bases at V and 2 bases at J, with 13 bases between the two ends.

This clone was counted a single time. The chain couples TRBV7-9 to TRBJ2-1, with 14 bases identical to TRBD2. The V segment lost 3 bases and the J segment 0 bases; nucleotides outside the gene matches: 1. This CDR3 has 17 residues. The V gene's germline CDR1 is SEHNR and CDR2 FQNEAQ (reference sequence). The CDR3 spells CASSFGLAGGSYNEQFF. CDR3 sequence (DNA): TGTGCCAGCAGCTTCGGACTAGCGGGGGGCTCCTACAATGAGCAGTTCTTC.

This chain connects TRBV19 to TRBJ2-7, with 8 bases identical to TRBD1. Germline trimming cut 8 bases from V and 2 bases from J; bases unmatched to any gene: 8. Germline loops: CDR1 LNHDA, CDR2 SQIVND (reference sequence). The CDR3 consists of 14 residues. The CDR3 reads CASRGTGTTYEQYF. In DNA form, the CDR3 reads TGTGCCAGTCGAGGGACAGGAACGACCTACGAGCAGTACTTC. Variable domain in full (rest from reference TRBV19 and TRBJ2-7): DGGITQSPKYLFRKEGQNVTLSCEQNLNHDAMYWYRQDPGQGLRLIYYSQIVNDFQKGDIAEGYSVSREKKESFPLTVTSAQKNPTAFYLCASRGTGTTYEQYFGPGTRLTVT.

This chain connects TRBV2 to TRBJ2-7, with D possibly being TRBD2 (5 bases). This CDR3 is built from 12 residues. V was cut by 7 bases and J by 0 bases, with 7 bases left in between. Germline CDR1 is SNHLY and CDR2 is FYNNEI. CDR3 in DNA: TGTGCCAGCACGGCGGGCTCCTACGAGCAGTACTTC. Translation gives CASTAGSYEQYF.

This sequence joins TRBV28 and TRBJ2-7, with D possibly being TRBD2 (5 bases). V was cut by 5 bases and J by 0 bases, with 11 bases left in between. The germline V gene encodes CDR1 MDHEN and CDR2 SYDVKM. The CDR3 is made up of 14 amino acids. The CDR3 sequence is CASSLRRSSYEQYF. In DNA form, the CDR3 reads TGTGCCAGCAGTCTTAGGAGGTCCTCCTACGAGCAGTACTTC. Using reference TRBV28 and TRBJ2-7 for the parts outside the CDR3, the full variable domain is DVKVTQSSRYLVKRTGEKVFLECVQDMDHENMFWYRQDPGLGLRLIYFSYDVKMKEKGDIPEGYSVSREKKERFSLILESASTNQTSMYLCASSLRRSSYEQYFGPGTRLTVT.

CDR3 DNA sequence: TGTGCCAGCAGCTTAAGTAGCGGGAGGCCCTACAATGAGCAGTTCTTC. Encoded protein: CASSLSSGRPYNEQFF. This chain connects TRBV7-3 to TRBJ2-1, with 10 bases matching TRBD2. The germline V gene has CDR1 SGHTA and CDR2 FQGTGA. This CDR3 contains 16 residues. With 1 base clipped from V and 2 bases from J, the junction kept 2 bases outside the gene matches.

The chain is built from TRBV10-1 and TRBJ1-4; 8 nucleotides agree with TRBD1. This CDR3 has 13 amino acids. The junction had 4 bases not matched to a gene; V was cut back by 8 bases and J by 5 bases. Germline-derived CDR1 and CDR2 are WNHNN and SYGVQD (reference sequence). The CDR3 DNA reads as TGCGCCAGCGGCACAGGGGGGAATGAAAAACTGTTTTTT. This sequence encodes CASGTGGNEKLFF.

The chain combines TRBV10-1 with TRBJ1-1; D is perhaps TRBD1 (5 bases). The germline V gene encodes CDR1 WNHNN and CDR2 SYGVQD (reference sequence). This CDR3 comprises 16 residues. Trimming cost V 0 bases and J 5 bases, with 16 bases left between them. The CDR3 nucleotides are TGCGCCAGCAGTGAGTCGACTCAGGGTAGTGTGACTGAAGCTTTCTTT. It specifies CASSESTQGSVTEAFF.

This chain joins TRBV4-1 and TRBJ2-3, with no clear D. Trimming removed 0 bases from V and 2 bases from J, with 12 bases in between. Germline CDR1 reads MGHRA; CDR2 reads YSYEKL. The CDR3 covers 16 residues. The CDR3 sequence: CASSQDQGGYTDTQYF. The DNA for the CDR3 is TGCGCCAGCAGCCAAGATCAAGGCGGTTACACAGATACGCAGTATTTT.

Only a few counts were recorded for this clone. The chain carries TRBV20-1 and TRBJ2-5; no clear D gene. Germline CDR1 and CDR2: DFQATT and SNEGSKA (reference sequence). This CDR3 spans 10 amino acids. Trimming pared 5 bases from V and 5 bases from J, leaving 6 bases between. The CDR3 coding sequence is TGCAGTGCTCTCGGGGAGACCCAGTACTTC. It yields the protein CSALGETQYF.

The chain recombines TRBV18 with TRBJ1-5, with D tentatively TRBD1 (5 bases). The CDR3 spans 13 residues. In germline, CDR1 is KGHSH, CDR2 LQKENI. Trimming left V 5 bases short and J 3 bases short, with 8 bases between. The CDR3 coding sequence is TGTGCCAGCTCAGGGGCGGACAATCAGCCCCAGCATTTT. Translation: CASSGADNQPQHF.

The rearrangement joins TRBV19 to TRBJ1-3, with 7 bases aligning to TRBD1. With 2 bases clipped from V and 2 bases from J, the junction kept 3 bases outside the gene matches. This CDR3 contains 15 residues. In germline, CDR1 is LNHDA, CDR2 SQIVND (reference sequence). CDR3 sequence: CASSITGEAGNTIYF. The DNA for the CDR3 is TGTGCCAGTAGTATAACAGGGGAAGCTGGAAACACCATATATTTT.

The gene calls are TRBV4-1 and TRBJ2-5, with TRBD2 identical over 9 bases. This CDR3 comprises 16 residues. CDR1 is MGHRA and CDR2 is YSYEKL in the germline V gene. V was pared by 1 base and J by 3 bases, with 6 bases of the junction left unmatched. CDR3 sequence reads: CASSQGGLAGEETQYF. The CDR3 DNA is TGCGCCAGCAGCCAAGGAGGTTTAGCGGGAGAAGAGACCCAGTACTTC.

The chain is built from TRBV11-3 and TRBJ2-1; TRBD2 matches at 7 bases. Germline V gene data show CDR1 as SGHNT and CDR2 as YENEEA. With V trimmed by 0 bases and J by 7 bases, 6 bases remained unmatched. The length of the CDR3 is 15 residues. The CDR3 DNA follows: TGTGCCAGCAGCTTAGAAGCGGGATCTCGGAATGAGCAGTTCTTC. Its translation: CASSLEAGSRNEQFF.

This chain uses TRBV7-9 with TRBJ2-3; 14 bases map to TRBD2. Trimming at V came to 4 bases and at J to 5 bases, leaving 5 bases not matched to a gene. Per the germline V gene, CDR1 is SEHNR and CDR2 is FQNEAQ (reference sequence). The CDR3 has 16 residues. The CDR3 nucleotides read TGTGCCAGCAGCTGGGGACTAGCGGGAGTAGGAGATACGCAGTATTTT. Its translation is CASSWGLAGVGDTQYF.